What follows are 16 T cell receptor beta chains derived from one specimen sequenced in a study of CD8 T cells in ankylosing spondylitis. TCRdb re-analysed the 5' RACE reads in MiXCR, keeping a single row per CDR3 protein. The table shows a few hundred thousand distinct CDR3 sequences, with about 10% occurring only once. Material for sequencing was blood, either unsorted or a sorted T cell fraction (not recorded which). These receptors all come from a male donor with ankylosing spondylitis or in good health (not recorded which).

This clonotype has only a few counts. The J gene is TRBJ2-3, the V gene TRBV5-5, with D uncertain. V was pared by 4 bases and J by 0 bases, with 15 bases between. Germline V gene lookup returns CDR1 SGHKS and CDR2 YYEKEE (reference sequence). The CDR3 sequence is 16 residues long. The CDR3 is CASSPGPPYSTDTQYF. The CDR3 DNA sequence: TGTGCCAGCAGCCCCGGGCCCCCCTACAGCACAGATACGCAGTATTTT. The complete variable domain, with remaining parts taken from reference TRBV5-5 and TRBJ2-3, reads DAGVTQSPTHLIKTRGQQVTLRCSPISGHKSVSWYQQVLGQGPQFIFQYYEKEERGRGNFPDRFSARQFPNYSSELNVNALLLGDSALYLCASSPGPPYSTDTQYFGPGTRLTVL.

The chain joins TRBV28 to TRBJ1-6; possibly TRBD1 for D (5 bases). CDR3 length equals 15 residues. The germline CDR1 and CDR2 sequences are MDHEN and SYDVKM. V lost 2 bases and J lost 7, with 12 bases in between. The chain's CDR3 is CASSLGGVRNSPLHF. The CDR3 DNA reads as TGTGCCAGCAGTTTAGGGGGGGTAAGGAATTCACCCCTCCACTTT.

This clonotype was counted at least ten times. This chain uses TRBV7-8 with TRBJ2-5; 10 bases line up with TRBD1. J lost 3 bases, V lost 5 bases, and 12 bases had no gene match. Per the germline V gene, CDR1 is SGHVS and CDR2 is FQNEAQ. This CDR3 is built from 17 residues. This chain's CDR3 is CASSPVRTGTGEETQYF. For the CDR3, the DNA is TGTGCCAGCAGCCCTGTGCGTACCGGGACAGGGGAAGAGACCCAGTACTTC.

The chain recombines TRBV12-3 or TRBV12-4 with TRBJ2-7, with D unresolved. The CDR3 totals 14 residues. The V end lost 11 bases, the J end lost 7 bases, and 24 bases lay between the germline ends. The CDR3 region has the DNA TGTGCCGGCATGTGGGCCCAGTCCTCTGGAGAGCAGTACTTC. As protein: CAGMWAQSSGEQYF.

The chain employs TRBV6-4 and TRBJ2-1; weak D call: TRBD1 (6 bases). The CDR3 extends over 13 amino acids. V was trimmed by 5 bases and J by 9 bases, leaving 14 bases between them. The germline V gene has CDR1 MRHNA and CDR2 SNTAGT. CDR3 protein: CASSMDSLGEQFF. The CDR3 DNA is TGTGCCAGCAGTATGGACAGTTTGGGTGAGCAGTTCTTC.

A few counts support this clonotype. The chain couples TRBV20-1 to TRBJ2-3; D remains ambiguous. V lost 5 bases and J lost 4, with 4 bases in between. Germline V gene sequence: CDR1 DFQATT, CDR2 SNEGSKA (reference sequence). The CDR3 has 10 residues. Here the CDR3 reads CSAGPDTQYF. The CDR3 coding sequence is TGCAGTGCTGGACCAGATACGCAGTATTTT.

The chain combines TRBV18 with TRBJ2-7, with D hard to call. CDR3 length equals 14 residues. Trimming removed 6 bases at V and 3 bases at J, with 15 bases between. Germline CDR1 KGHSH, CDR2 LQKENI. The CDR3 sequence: CASSPPVQSYEQYF. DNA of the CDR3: TGTGCCAGCTCCCCCCCTGTACAGAGCTACGAGCAGTACTTC.

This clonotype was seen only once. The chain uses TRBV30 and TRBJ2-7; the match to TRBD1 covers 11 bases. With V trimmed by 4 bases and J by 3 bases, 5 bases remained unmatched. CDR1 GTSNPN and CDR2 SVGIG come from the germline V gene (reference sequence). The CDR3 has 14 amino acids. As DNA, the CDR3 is TGTGCCTGGACCCTGGGGACAGGGGGCTACGAGCAGTACTTC. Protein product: CAWTLGTGGYEQYF. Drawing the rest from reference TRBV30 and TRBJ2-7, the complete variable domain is SQTIHQWPATLVQPVGSPLSLECTVEGTSNPNLYWYRQAAGRGLQLLFYSVGIGQISSEVPQNLSASRPQDRQFILSSKKLLLSDSGFYLCAWTLGTGGYEQYFGPGTRLTVT.

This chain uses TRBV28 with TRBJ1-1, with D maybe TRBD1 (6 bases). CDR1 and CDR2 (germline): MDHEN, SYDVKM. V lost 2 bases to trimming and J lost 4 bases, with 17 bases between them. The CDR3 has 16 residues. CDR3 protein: CASSLDRGPSSTEAFF. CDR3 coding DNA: TGTGCCAGCAGTTTAGATCGGGGGCCCTCCAGCACTGAAGCTTTCTTT.

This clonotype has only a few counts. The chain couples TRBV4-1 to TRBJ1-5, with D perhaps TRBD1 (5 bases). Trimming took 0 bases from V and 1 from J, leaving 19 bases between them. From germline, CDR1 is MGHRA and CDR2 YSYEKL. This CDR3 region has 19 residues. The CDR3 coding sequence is TGCGCCAGCAGCCAAGAAGCCGTCAAAGGGGATTTAAGCAATCAGCCCCAGCATTTT. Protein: CASSQEAVKGDLSNQPQHF.

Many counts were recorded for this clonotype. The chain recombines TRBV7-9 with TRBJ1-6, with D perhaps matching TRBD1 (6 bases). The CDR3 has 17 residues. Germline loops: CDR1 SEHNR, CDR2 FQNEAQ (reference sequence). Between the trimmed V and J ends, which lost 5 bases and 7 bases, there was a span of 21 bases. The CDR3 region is CASSPYRDTTGNSPLHF. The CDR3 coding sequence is TGTGCCAGCAGCCCATACCGGGACACCACTGGGAATTCACCCCTCCACTTT. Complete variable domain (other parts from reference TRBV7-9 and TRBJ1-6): DTGVSQNPRHKITKRGQNVTFRCDPISEHNRLYWYRQTLGQGPEFLTYFQNEAQLEKSRLLSDRFSAERPKGSFSTLEIQRTEQGDSAMYLCASSPYRDTTGNSPLHFGNGTRLTVT.

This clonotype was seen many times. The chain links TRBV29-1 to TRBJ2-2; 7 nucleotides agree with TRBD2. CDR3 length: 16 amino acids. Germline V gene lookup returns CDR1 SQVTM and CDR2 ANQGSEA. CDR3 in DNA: TGCACGGGAGCCCCGCCCTTCCGGACTAGGACCGGGGAGCTGTTTTTT. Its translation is CTGAPPFRTRTGELFF.

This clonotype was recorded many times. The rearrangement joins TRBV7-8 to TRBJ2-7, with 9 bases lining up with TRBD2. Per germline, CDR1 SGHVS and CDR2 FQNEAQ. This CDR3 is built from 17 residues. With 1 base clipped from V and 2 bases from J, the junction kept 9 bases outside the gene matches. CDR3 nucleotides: TGTGCCAGCAGCTTAGTGGGTAGCGGGGGACCCCCCTACGAGCAGTACTTC. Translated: CASSLVGSGGPPYEQYF.

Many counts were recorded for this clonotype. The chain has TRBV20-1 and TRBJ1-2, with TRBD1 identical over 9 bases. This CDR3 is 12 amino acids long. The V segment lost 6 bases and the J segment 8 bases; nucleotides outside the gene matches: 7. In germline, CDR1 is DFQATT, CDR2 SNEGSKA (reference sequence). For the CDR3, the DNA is TGCAGTGCCAACAGGGGGCTGGAGGGCTACACCTTC. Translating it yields CSANRGLEGYTF.

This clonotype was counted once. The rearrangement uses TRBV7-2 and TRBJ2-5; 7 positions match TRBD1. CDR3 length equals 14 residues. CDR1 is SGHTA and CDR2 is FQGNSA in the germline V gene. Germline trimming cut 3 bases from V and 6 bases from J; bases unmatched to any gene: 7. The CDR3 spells CASSFDRDQKTQYF. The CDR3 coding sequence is TGTGCCAGCAGCTTCGACAGGGATCAAAAGACCCAGTACTTC.

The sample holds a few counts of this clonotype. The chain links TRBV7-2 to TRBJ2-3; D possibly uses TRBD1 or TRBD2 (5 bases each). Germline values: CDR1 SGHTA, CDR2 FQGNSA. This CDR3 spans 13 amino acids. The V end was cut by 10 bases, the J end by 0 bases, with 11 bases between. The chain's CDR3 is CATGDVSTDTQYF. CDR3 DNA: TGTGCCACCGGGGACGTTAGCACAGATACGCAGTATTTT.